These T cell receptor beta chains were read from a single sample in a study of shared clonotypes between healthy human individuals. The data were produced by immunoSEQ multiplex PCR, yet TCRdb's version contains in-frame clones alone and is incomplete. The sample contains millions of clones, approximately 94% of which appear only once. The sample comprised naive CD8+ T cells sorted from blood. The source is a man aged 18 to 29 in good health. The CDR3 runs from the conserved cysteine through the conserved F or W. D genes are given only for firm matches. The size field is filled for only some rows; it gives once, few, many or a size class.

size: -
V: TRBV28
J: TRBJ1-5
D: -
length: 15
CDR3: CASSEQGYSNQPQHF
DNA: TGTGCCAGCAGCGAACAGGGATATAGCAATCAGCCCCAGCATTTT

size: once
V: TRBV2
J: TRBJ2-7
D: -
length: 12
CDR3: CASSEIGYEQYF
DNA: TGTGCCAGCAGTGAAATTGGGTACGAGCAGTACTTC

size: -
V: TRBV7-9
J: TRBJ2-7
D: TRBD1
length: 13
CDR3: CASISDRTYEQYF
DNA: TGTGCCAGCATATCGGACAGGACCTACGAGCAGTACTTC

size: -
V: TRBV20-1
J: TRBJ2-7
D: -
length: 11
CDR3: CSVGSPYEQYF
DNA: TGCAGTGTCGGGAGTCCCTACGAGCAGTACTTC

size: once
V: TRBV15
J: TRBJ2-2
D: -
length: 17
CDR3: CATSRVAATMRAGELFF
DNA: TGTGCCACCAGCAGAGTAGCGGCTACTATGAGGGCCGGGGAGCTGTTTTTT

size: -
V: TRBV5-1
J: TRBJ2-7
D: TRBD2
length: 16
CDR3: CASSYDSGLGPYEQYF
DNA: TGCGCCAGCAGCTACGACTCCGGACTAGGTCCCTACGAGCAGTACTTC

size: -
V: TRBV6-1
J: TRBJ1-6
D: -
length: 14
CDR3: CATVAGSKNSPLHF
DNA: TGTGCCACCGTAGCCGGCAGCAAGAATTCACCCCTCCACTTT

size: -
V: TRBV5-4
J: TRBJ2-1
D: TRBD2
length: 14
CDR3: CASTGLAGGIEQFF
DNA: TGTGCCAGCACCGGACTAGCGGGAGGTATTGAGCAGTTCTTC

size: once
V: TRBV29-1
J: TRBJ2-3
D: TRBD2
length: 18
CDR3: CSVMGLAGPSVRVYTQYF
DNA: TGCAGCGTTATGGGACTAGCGGGCCCCTCAGTGAGGGTTTATACGCAGTATTTT

size: -
V: TRBV28
J: TRBJ1-1
D: -
length: 14
CDR3: CASSLRGRGTEAFF
DNA: TGTGCCAGCAGTTTACGGGGGCGAGGAACTGAAGCTTTCTTT

size: -
V: TRBV27
J: TRBJ1-6
D: -
length: 18
CDR3: CASSGMGGPYSYNSPLHF
DNA: TGTGCCAGCAGTGGGATGGGGGGCCCTTACTCCTATAATTCACCCCTCCACTTT

size: -
V: TRBV30
J: TRBJ1-1
D: TRBD1
length: 15
CDR3: CAWSHWDSENTEAFF
DNA: TGTGCCTGGAGTCACTGGGACAGCGAGAACACTGAAGCTTTCTTT

size: -
V: TRBV4-1
J: TRBJ2-7
D: -
length: 13
CDR3: CASSQRNGYEQYF
DNA: TGCGCCAGCAGCCAAAGGAACGGCTACGAGCAGTACTTC

size: -
V: TRBV21-1
J: TRBJ2-7
D: -
length: 12
CDR3: CARPTVSYEQYF
DNA: TGTGCCAGGCCAACAGTTTCCTACGAGCAGTACTTC

size: once
V: TRBV7-2
J: TRBJ2-7
D: -
length: 15
CDR3: CASSPGLGGLDEQYF
DNA: TGTGCCAGCAGCCCCGGACTAGGGGGATTGGATGAGCAGTACTTC

size: -
V: TRBV28
J: TRBJ2-7
D: -
length: 12
CDR3: CASSFPDRKQYF
DNA: TGTGCCAGCAGTTTCCCCGACAGAAAGCAGTACTTC

size: -
V: TRBV29-1
J: TRBJ2-1
D: TRBD2
length: 16
CDR3: CSVSGTGTSLFGEQFF
DNA: TGCAGCGTATCGGGAACCGGGACTAGCCTCTTTGGTGAGCAGTTCTTC

size: -
V: TRBV5-6
J: TRBJ2-4
D: TRBD2
length: 16
CDR3: CASSTDRDYTENIQYF
DNA: TGTGCCAGCAGCACAGACCGGGACTACACCGAAAACATTCAGTACTTC

size: -
V: TRBV7-9
J: TRBJ2-5
D: TRBD2
length: 13
CDR3: CASSLLAGGHEYF
DNA: TGTGCCAGCAGCTTACTAGCGGGGGGGCATGAGTACTTC

size: -
V: TRBV6-1
J: TRBJ2-7
D: TRBD1
length: 14
CDR3: CASTGVGQGYEQYF
DNA: TGTGCCAGCACCGGAGTGGGACAGGGATACGAGCAGTACTTC